A single T cell receptor (beta chain) is shown here with its context. Its antigen is as yet unknown. These data belong to a study of T cell responses to AZD1222 COVID-19 vaccine. For the study at large: Second doses were pooled across both intervals (about 4 or about 12 weeks). Overall study findings and caveats: Regions 160-218 and 743-854 dominated among vaccine-associated CD4 TCRs spanning spike. The peak T cell response came first, and repertoires were sampled only after it. The donors showed a predominance of white British ancestry and of females, with possible underestimation of clonal diversity.

Profiling relied on immunoSEQ multiplex PCR, and the TCRdb table lists in-frame clones only, not all of them. The sample has approximately 100,000 clones, 80% to 95% seen once. Material: peripheral blood, obtained on day 0 of AZD1222 vaccination. This clonotype originated in an adult in good health.

CDR3 in amino acids: CASSIQGHGYTF. The CDR3 DNA sequence: TGTGCCAGCAGCATACAGGGACACGGCTACACCTTC. This rearrangement joins TRBV5-6 to TRBJ1-2, with D possibly being TRBD1 (6 bases). V lost 4 bases to trimming and J lost 8 bases, with 12 bases between them. Germline V gene lookup returns CDR1 SGHDT and CDR2 YYEEEE. The CDR3 has 12 residues.